This TCR beta chain was obtained from a study of blood T cell repertoires in COVID-19. Study details: The United States, Italy and Spain supplied acute and convalescent COVID-19 samples. T cells, B-cell-depleted T cells, or PBMCs supplied cDNA or gDNA.

The Seattle site enrolled patients during active infection and followed them longitudinally. CDR1 and CDR2 (germline): LNHDA, SQIVND (reference sequence). Losses at the gene ends were 3 bases for V and 3 bases for J; bases not matched to a gene: 5. The CDR3 contains 16 residues. Sequencing used immunoSEQ multiplex PCR; TCRdb keeps in-frame clones, though not all of them. Among fewer than 200,000 clones listed, over 80% were seen once. The clonotype comes from a woman in her 70s with COVID-19, enrolled during active disease. The sample taken for sequencing was peripheral blood. V and J are TRBV19 and TRBJ2-3; 11 positions match TRBD2. CDR3 sequence reads: CASSIPLAGGTDTQYF. The CDR3 nucleotides read TGTGCCAGTAGTATCCCCCTAGCGGGAGGAACAGATACGCAGTATTTT.